A selection of T cell receptor beta chains follows, all from one sample in a study of T cells in Graves' hyperthyroidism and ophthalmopathy. TCRdb analysed the multiplex PCR reads with MiXCR anew, one entry per CDR3 protein. This sample has 650,000 to 700,000 distinct CDR3 sequences, with around 15% found just once. The sequenced sample consisted of blood. The receptors were sampled from a man between 50 and 59 years old with Graves' hyperthyroidism. Each CDR3 is given with its conserved first and last residue. The order of the fields is CDR3 protein, J gene, V gene.

CDR3: CATRVGGLSPLHF
J: TRBJ1-6
V: TRBV24-1

CDR3: CASSFHENTGELFF
J: TRBJ2-2
V: TRBV28

CDR3: CATRTSGHNEQFF
J: TRBJ2-1
V: TRBV10-3

CDR3: CASSLVLSYEQYF
J: TRBJ2-7
V: TRBV11-2

CDR3: CASSLQAFVRNEQFF
J: TRBJ2-1
V: TRBV28

CDR3: CATEGNPNEQFF
J: TRBJ2-1
V: TRBV19

CDR3: CASSPDRGRNQPQHF
J: TRBJ1-5
V: TRBV7-8

CDR3: CASSVDFLLGGYTF
J: TRBJ1-2
V: TRBV9

CDR3: CASSPVGGQGQPQHF
J: TRBJ1-5
V: TRBV18

CDR3: CASSLNGPPGTIYF
J: TRBJ1-3
V: TRBV7-2

CDR3: CASSQASFLPSPLHF
J: TRBJ1-6
V: TRBV4-1

CDR3: CASSLGSVFLSINTGELFF
J: TRBJ2-2
V: TRBV7-2

CDR3: CASSLGRGWETQYF
J: TRBJ2-5
V: TRBV5-6

CDR3: CASSFGTGNQETQYF
J: TRBJ2-5
V: TRBV11-2

CDR3: CSARAMTTSPRYNEQFF
J: TRBJ2-1
V: TRBV20-1

CDR3: CASSIAVNTEAFF
J: TRBJ1-1
V: TRBV19

CDR3: CASSLGGQREYSTDTQYF
J: TRBJ2-3
V: TRBV5-4

CDR3: CASSVGGGQLGEKLFF
J: TRBJ1-4
V: TRBV9

CDR3: CASSPGGTSNQPQHF
J: TRBJ1-5
V: TRBV11-2

CDR3: CASSGTGSHEKLFF
J: TRBJ1-4
V: TRBV2

CDR3: CASSLRSGTDTQYF
J: TRBJ2-3
V: TRBV7-6

CDR3: CASSLDGYTEAFF
J: TRBJ1-1
V: TRBV5-6

CDR3: CASNAEDRVEKLFF
J: TRBJ1-4
V: TRBV18

CDR3: CASSEGLASHEQYF
J: TRBJ2-7
V: TRBV2

CDR3: CASSGARFNLSYEQYF
J: TRBJ2-7
V: TRBV12-3/TRBV12-4

CDR3: CASTGINQPQHF
J: TRBJ1-5
V: TRBV28

CDR3: CASSPGQDSYEQYF
J: TRBJ2-7
V: TRBV18

CDR3: CASSSPANVLTF
J: TRBJ2-6
V: TRBV6-1

CDR3: CSVRQGDEKLFF
J: TRBJ1-4
V: TRBV29-1

CDR3: CAIREFTEAFF
J: TRBJ1-1
V: TRBV10-3

CDR3: CASSVGLAGGINEQYF
J: TRBJ2-7
V: TRBV9

CDR3: CASSDSDPPDTQYF
J: TRBJ2-3
V: TRBV12-3/TRBV12-4

CDR3: CASNGGSGNTIYF
J: TRBJ1-3
V: TRBV30

CDR3: CASSPIQGARTEAFF
J: TRBJ1-1
V: TRBV19

CDR3: CASSLNFLSSYEQYF
J: TRBJ2-7
V: TRBV7-2

CDR3: CASTLQGAGGELFF
J: TRBJ2-2
V: TRBV27

CDR3: CASSAGTSVYEQYF
J: TRBJ2-7
V: TRBV7-6

CDR3: CASSLYGDNEAFF
J: TRBJ1-1
V: TRBV7-9

CDR3: CASKTGTDYGYTF
J: TRBJ1-2
V: TRBV6-1

CDR3: CASSPGQSTYSNQPQHF
J: TRBJ1-5
V: TRBV2

CDR3: CASSLVVAGGPETQYF
J: TRBJ2-5
V: TRBV5-1

CDR3: CASSVGLAADSYEQYF
J: TRBJ2-7
V: TRBV19

CDR3: CASSYSEGDEQYF
J: TRBJ2-7
V: TRBV6-2/TRBV6-3

CDR3: CRANGGPQETQYF
J: TRBJ2-5
V: TRBV20-1

CDR3: CASSLRDNQETQYF
J: TRBJ2-5
V: TRBV4-1

CDR3: CATEGGTGGHQPQHF
J: TRBJ1-5
V: TRBV19

CDR3: CASRGQSMNTEAFF
J: TRBJ1-1
V: TRBV12-3/TRBV12-4

CDR3: CSASRDRGYEQYF
J: TRBJ2-7
V: TRBV20-1

CDR3: CASSPAEGYGYTF
J: TRBJ1-2
V: TRBV7-9

CDR3: CASSPQGGNYGYTF
J: TRBJ1-2
V: TRBV7-9

CDR3: CASSFYSGSSYEQFF
J: TRBJ2-1
V: TRBV28

CDR3: CASSIGSGRGYNEQFF
J: TRBJ2-1
V: TRBV19

CDR3: CASSLKVVGTLPEAFF
J: TRBJ1-1
V: TRBV12-3/TRBV12-4

CDR3: CASSFPVGGGYTF
J: TRBJ1-2
V: TRBV28

CDR3: CASSLAGARWETQYF
J: TRBJ2-5
V: TRBV7-2

CDR3: CASSFRSFGWRNEQFF
J: TRBJ2-1
V: TRBV11-2